The entry that follows covers one TCR beta chain sequence. Study processing details: In the immunoSEQ data, sequences were junction-only and lacked quality scores, so filtering differed. The repertoire was sequenced with immunoSEQ multiplex PCR; TCRdb's copy has only in-frame clones and lacks some. D and trimming were read from the DNA, whereas the V and J calls and clone size are those reported in that table. The sample contains 2 million to 3 million clones, 93% of which appear only once. This sample was included in a study of shared clonotypes between healthy human individuals. The CDR3 runs to 14 residues. V was cut by 4 bases and J by 5 bases, with 14 bases left in between. The germline V gene encodes CDR1 SGDLS and CDR2 YYNGEE.

The origin of this receptor is a man aged 18 to 30 in good health. Some clones in this sample may be carry-over from other donors' samples. The sequenced sample consisted of naive CD4+ T cells from PBMCs. Subset specified: CD45RA+ positively selected. This sequence joins TRBV9 and TRBJ2-3; maybe TRBD1 (5 bases). Here the CDR3 DNA reads TGTGCCAGCAGCACCCGATCCAGGGAAGATACGCAGTATTTT. This sequence encodes CASSTRSREDTQYF.